This TCR beta chain was recovered during a study of tumor-infiltrating lymphocytes in primary liver carcinoma. Study-level information: Tumors were stage T1-T3 N0M0, roughly 4 to 11 cm across.

The V end lost 4 bases, the J end lost 12 bases, and 13 bases lay between the germline ends. Germline V gene sequence: CDR1 SGHAT, CDR2 FQNNGV. This CDR3 has 11 amino acids. TCR beta cDNA came from 400 to 500 ng total RNA, primed with a constant-region primer. ARM-PCR was slightly modified, and three nested multiplex PCR rounds with it gave rise to the TCR beta libraries. The first two PCR rounds used TRBV1-TRBV30 primers with a Cbeta primer, approximately 10 cycles each. TCRdb recomputed calls from the multiplex PCR reads with MiXCR, one row per CDR3 protein. Altogether about 310,000 distinct CDR3 sequences are present, about 50% being singletons, with the ten largest covering over 15%. Unsorted whole blood supplied the blood RNA, and germline DNA was isolated too.

This clonotype was obtained from a woman aged 30 to 39 with primary liver carcinoma and hepatitis B virus infection. This chain uses TRBV11-2 with TRBJ2-7, with unresolved D. Sequenced material: peripheral blood. The CDR3 DNA reads TGTGCCAGCAGCTCCCTTCTCAAGCGGTACTTC. Amino acids: CASSSLLKRYF.